This TCR beta chain was captured by sequencing in a study of T cells in Graves' hyperthyroidism and ophthalmopathy. This clonotype was found a few times. No antigen is known for it. V trimming: 7 bases; J trimming: 4 bases; junction bases outside the gene matches: 0. Germline CDR1 SQVTM, CDR2 ANQGSEA. This CDR3 has 11 amino acids. Amplified regions were TCR beta CDR3 sequences from RNA transcripts. Using the HTBI primer set, a first-round RT-PCR was run on the TCR CDR3. TCRdb re-derived calls from the multiplex PCR reads in MiXCR, one entry per CDR3 protein. The sample includes 700,000 or so distinct CDR3 sequences, 16% of them seen just once. Patients aged 18 to 65 had newly diagnosed hyperthyroidism lasting under 2 months. The study left out patients who had uncontrolled infection, other autoimmune disease, pregnancy or lactation. The PBMCs studied were ones that came from approximately 9.9 ml fresh peripheral blood.

General observations from the study: Most thyroid-expanded clonotypes above 0.001 were also found in blood.

The genes are TRBV29-1 and TRBJ2-5, with 10 bases identical to TRBD2. The sequence was collected from a man aged 18 to 35 with Graves' hyperthyroidism. The specimen was blood. Here the CDR3 DNA reads TGCAGCGGGACTAGCGGAGAGACCCAGTACTTC. Translated, it gives CSGTSGETQYF.